A selection of T cell receptor beta chains follows, all from one sample in a study of blood T cell repertoires in COVID-19. Sequencing used immunoSEQ multiplex PCR; TCRdb keeps in-frame clones, though not all of them. Of about 210,000 clones in the sample, approximately 80% are singletons; the top ten hold 9.7%. Source material: peripheral blood. Source of these receptors: a man aged 50 or older with active or convalescent COVID-19. CDR3s include the opening cysteine and the closing phenylalanine or tryptophan. A D gene is named only where the DNA matches it firmly. Size is stated for part of the rows, as once, few or many counts, or as a class when the clone is expanded.

abundance | j_gene | d_gene | v_gene | CDR3nt | CDR3aa
. | TRBJ2-3 | . | TRBV2 | TGTGCCAGCAGTGAACAGGCAGATACGCAGTATTTT | CASSEQADTQYF
few | TRBJ2-1 | TRBD2 | TRBV6-4 | TGTGCCAGCAGTGCGGGTAGCGGGAGGGCTGATGAGCAGTTCTTC | CASSAGSGRADEQFF
. | TRBJ2-3 | TRBD2 | TRBV4-1 | TGCGCCAGCAGCCAGGGACTAGCGGGAAGCACAGATACGCAGTATTTT | CASSQGLAGSTDTQYF
. | TRBJ2-1 | TRBD1 | TRBV29-1 | TGCAGCGTTGAAGACTCCCCAGGGGGCTATATCAATGAGCAGTTCTTC | CSVEDSPGGYINEQFF
. | TRBJ1-1 | TRBD1 | TRBV5-1 | TGCGCCAGCAGCTTGCAGGGGGCGAACACTGAAGCTTTCTTT | CASSLQGANTEAFF
. | TRBJ2-3 | . | TRBV3-1/TRBV3-2 | TGTGCCAGCAGCCAAGATCACTACAGGGTCCCCTTCACAGATACGCAGTATTTT | CASSQDHYRVPFTDTQYF
. | TRBJ2-4 | TRBD2 | TRBV28 | TGTGCCAGCAGTTCCCGCCGAGCGGGAGGCCCTAGTAACATTCAGTACTTC | CASSSRRAGGPSNIQYF
. | TRBJ1-3 | . | TRBV27 | TGTGCCAGCGGCAGACTGGGAAACACCATATATTTT | CASGRLGNTIYF
. | TRBJ2-1 | TRBD2 | TRBV27 | TGTGCCAGCAGTTCCCCGGGTAGCGGGAGCTCCTACAATGAGCAGTTCTTC | CASSSPGSGSSYNEQFF
once | TRBJ2-1 | . | TRBV13 | TGTGCCAGCAGCTTCTCCCCCAATGAGCAGTTCTTC | CASSFSPNEQFF
. | TRBJ1-1 | . | TRBV6-6 | TGTGCCAGCAGTGGAGAAAATTGGGTAGCTTTCTTT | CASSGENWVAFF
. | TRBJ1-3 | TRBD1 | TRBV4-1 | TGCGCCAGCAGCCACGGTTCACGACAGGGGAGGGTTGGAAACACCATATATTTT | CASSHGSRQGRVGNTIYF
. | TRBJ2-4 | TRBD1 | TRBV19 | TGTGCCAGTAGTAGAGGACAGGGGGCTTACATTCAGTACTTC | CASSRGQGAYIQYF
. | TRBJ2-7 | . | TRBV7-2 | TGTGCCAGCAGCTTAACTGGCTACGAGCAGTACTTC | CASSLTGYEQYF
. | TRBJ2-5 | TRBD2 | TRBV3-1/TRBV3-2 | TGTGCCAGCAGCCAAGGGTATAGCGGGACCAAAGAGACCCAGTACTTC | CASSQGYSGTKETQYF
few | TRBJ2-7 | TRBD1 | TRBV28 | TGTGCCAGCAGTCCCACCGGGACAGACTACGAGCAGTACTTC | CASSPTGTDYEQYF
. | TRBJ2-1 | . | TRBV18 | TGTGCCAGCTCACCGGGGACAATAGCGTATACCTACAATGAGCAGTTCTTC | CASSPGTIAYTYNEQFF
. | TRBJ2-3 | . | TRBV6-5 | TGTGCCAGCAGTATTAGCGGAACCACAGATACGCAGTATTTT | CASSISGTTDTQYF
. | TRBJ2-3 | TRBD2 | TRBV7-9 | TGTGCCAGCAGCCCGAGTGGCGGGACTAGCATGTATACGCAGTATTTT | CASSPSGGTSMYTQYF
. | TRBJ2-7 | . | TRBV28 | TGTGCCAGCAGTTTATTTTTCGGGTCGATTTACGAGCAGTACTTC | CASSLFFGSIYEQYF
. | TRBJ2-1 | TRBD1 | TRBV30 | TGTGCCTGGTTAGGGGACAGGGGAGGAAATGAGCAGTTCTTC | CAWLGDRGGNEQFF
. | TRBJ1-6 | . | TRBV6-6 | TGTGCCAGCAGTTACACGCAGTATAATTCACCCCTCCACTTT | CASSYTQYNSPLHF
. | TRBJ2-3 | TRBD2 | TRBV24-1 | TGTGCCACCAGTGGACTAGCGGGGAACTCAGATACGCAGTATTTT | CATSGLAGNSDTQYF
. | TRBJ2-1 | . | TRBV29-1 | TGCAGCGTTTCTCTTCAGCGGGATGAGCAGTTCTTC | CSVSLQRDEQFF
. | TRBJ2-1 | TRBD2 | TRBV7-9 | TGTGCCAGCAGACTAGCGGCGTTATACAATGAGCAGTTCTTC | CASRLAALYNEQFF
. | TRBJ2-3 | . | TRBV27 | TGTGCCAGCAGTCTCTCCTCTCCTTCCACAGATACGCAGTATTTT | CASSLSSPSTDTQYF
. | TRBJ2-2 | TRBD1 | TRBV5-1 | TGCGCCAGCAGCTTGCTGGACAGGCCTACCGGGGAGCTGTTTTTT | CASSLLDRPTGELFF
. | TRBJ2-3 | TRBD2 | TRBV7-2 | TGTGCCAGCGATTCCGGACTAGCGGGAAGCACAGATACGCAGTATTTT | CASDSGLAGSTDTQYF
. | TRBJ1-4 | . | TRBV30 | TGTGCCTTCGCCGGGACTCCCAATGAAAAACTGTTTTTT | CAFAGTPNEKLFF
. | TRBJ2-1 | . | TRBV29-1 | TGCAGCTTTGAATCAGGGGTGCACAATGAGCAGTTCTTC | CSFESGVHNEQFF
. | TRBJ2-3 | TRBD1 | TRBV7-9 | TGTGCCAGCAGCCCTGGACAGGGAAGCACAGATACGCAGTATTTT | CASSPGQGSTDTQYF
. | TRBJ1-2 | TRBD1 | TRBV7-8 | TGTGCCAGCAGCCCGACAGGGGATGGCTACACCTTC | CASSPTGDGYTF
. | TRBJ2-2 | . | TRBV6-1 | TGTGCCAGCAGTGAAGTTGGAGGGGTCACCGGGGAGCTGTTTTTT | CASSEVGGVTGELFF
. | TRBJ2-2 | . | TRBV6-6 | TGTGCCAGCAGTTCCCGATCAGGGACCGGGGAGCTGTTTTTT | CASSSRSGTGELFF
. | TRBJ2-1 | . | TRBV5-1 | TGCGCCAGCAGCTTGGTTCCATCGGGGGTCAATGAGCAGTTCTTC | CASSLVPSGVNEQFF
. | TRBJ1-5 | TRBD1 | TRBV6-1 | TGTGCCAGCAGTGACCGGACAGGGGTGGGCCAGCCCCAGCATTTT | CASSDRTGVGQPQHF
. | TRBJ1-2 | . | TRBV5-6 | TGTGCCAGCAGCCCCAACGGGGAACCCCATGGCTACACCTTC | CASSPNGEPHGYTF
few | TRBJ1-3 | . | TRBV28 | TGTGCCAGCAGTTTAGGGCAGAGAAACACCATATATTTT | CASSLGQRNTIYF
. | TRBJ2-1 | . | TRBV7-3 | TGTGCCAGCAGCTTAACTAGCTACAATGAGCAGTTCTTC | CASSLTSYNEQFF
. | TRBJ1-6 | . | TRBV2 | TGTGCCAGCAGGGGGGCTGGGAGCTCCTATAATTCACCCCTCCACTTT | CASRGAGSSYNSPLHF
. | TRBJ2-1 | . | TRBV7-5 | TGTGTCAGAAGCTGCCCGTCGGGACTAGAGTCCTACAATGAGCAGTTCTTC | CVRSCPSGLESYNEQFF
. | TRBJ2-3 | TRBD2 | TRBV11-2 | TGTGCCAGCAGCTTAAACGGGAGGGCAGCAGATACGCAGTATTTT | CASSLNGRAADTQYF
. | TRBJ2-6 | . | TRBV7-9 | TGTGCCAGCAGCCAGATTAAGAGGTTTCTATCCTCTGGGGCCAACGTCCTGACTTTC | CASSQIKRFLSSGANVLTF
. | TRBJ1-2 | TRBD1 | TRBV5-4 | TGTGCCAGCAGCTCCACCGGGTGGGACAGGGATTATGGCTACACCTTC | CASSSTGWDRDYGYTF
. | TRBJ1-1 | TRBD1 | TRBV18 | TGTGCCAGCTCACAAATAACGACAGGGACGAACACTGAAGCTTTCTTT | CASSQITTGTNTEAFF
. | TRBJ2-3 | TRBD1 | TRBV7-2 | TGTGCCAGCAGGAGCAGGGGGTACAAATATTTT | CASRSRGYKYF